This T cell receptor (beta chain) was profiled in a study of T cell responses to AZD1222 COVID-19 vaccine. Libraries were prepared by immunoSEQ multiplex PCR; TCRdb keeps only in-frame clonotypes and omits some of them. There are some 140,000 clones in the sample; 65% to 90% occur only once, and roughly 8.7% lies in the top ten. To note about this clone: The antigen is undetermined.

Overall study results and limits: All repertoire sampling was performed exclusively after the peak T cell response. There were mostly white British donors and more females than males, and clonal diversity was possibly underestimated. The study reported that nearly half of spike-specific TCRs target unmutated variant regions. The span of vaccine-associated CD4 TCRs extended across spike, with dominance at 160-218 and 743-854.

The source is an adult who received the MenACWY meningococcal vaccine as a control. Specimen: peripheral blood, collected 28 days after the second dose of the MenACWY control vaccine.

The CDR3 is CASSWGQSTDTQYF. The CDR3 DNA sequence: TGTGCCAGCAGCTGGGGACAGAGCACAGATACGCAGTATTTT. The J gene is TRBJ2-3, the V gene TRBV7-8, with 7 bases that match TRBD1. This CDR3 is 14 amino acids long. Germline CDR1 and CDR2: SGHVS and FQNEAQ. V dropped 4 bases and J dropped 0; count of bases not matched to a gene: 1.